Below are 2 T cell receptor beta chains sequenced from a single sample in a study of cytomegalovirus exposure and HLA in healthy donors. PCR amplification relied on 60 Vbeta primers (plus 13 Jbeta primers). Profiled with immunoSEQ multiplex PCR; TCRdb holds only in-frame clones, not every one. Of around 140,000 clones listed, over 60% are singletons. The sample consisted of PBMCs. The receptors were gathered from a female donor in good health and CMV-seropositive.

The chain is built from TRBV2 and TRBJ2-5, with D perhaps matching TRBD2 (7 bases). Germline values: CDR1 SNHLY, CDR2 FYNNEI. V was cut by 6 bases and J by 5 bases, with 16 bases left in between. The CDR3 spans 14 residues. Written as DNA, the CDR3 is TGTGCCAGCAGGGGGGGGGCTAGCGTGGAGACCCAGTACTTC. Protein: CASRGGASVETQYF.

The gene calls are TRBV6-5 and TRBJ1-1; 10 bases are shared with TRBD1. The ends lost 4 bases at V and 4 bases at J; junction bases unmatched: 3. The germline V gene has CDR1 MNHEY and CDR2 SVGAGI. The CDR3 covers 14 residues. The CDR3, as DNA: TGTGCCAGCAGTTGGACAGGGGGGGTCACTGAAGCTTTCTTT. It is translated as CASSWTGGVTEAFF.